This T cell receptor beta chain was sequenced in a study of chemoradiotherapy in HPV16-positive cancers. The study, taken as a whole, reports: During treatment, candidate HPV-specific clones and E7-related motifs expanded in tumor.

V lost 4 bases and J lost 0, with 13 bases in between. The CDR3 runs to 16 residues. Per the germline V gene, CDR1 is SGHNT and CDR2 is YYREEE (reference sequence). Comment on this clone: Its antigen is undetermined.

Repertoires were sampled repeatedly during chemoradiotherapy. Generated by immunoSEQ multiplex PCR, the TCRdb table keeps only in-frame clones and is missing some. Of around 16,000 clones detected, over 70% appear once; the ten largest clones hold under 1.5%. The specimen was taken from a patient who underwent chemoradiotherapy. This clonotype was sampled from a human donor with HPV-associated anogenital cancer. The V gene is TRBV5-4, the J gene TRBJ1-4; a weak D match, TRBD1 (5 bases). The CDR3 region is CASSRGGLSTNEKLFF. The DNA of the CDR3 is TGTGCCAGCAGCCGCGGGGGACTTTCAACTAATGAAAAACTGTTTTTT.